This TCR beta chain was sequenced during a study of shared clonotypes between healthy human individuals. Overall study: Participating donors consisted of two women and a few men aged 18 to 49. Each donor contributed plates that comprised three CD4 naive, three CD4 memory, two CD8 naive and one CD8 memory. Study-level results: Clonotypes not shared had lower generation probabilities than those common to all four donors.

As regards this clone: No antigen is known for it.

Naive CD8 cells lacked CD45RO and underwent positive selection for CCR7, leaving out terminally differentiated effector memory CD45RA+ cells. J was trimmed by 0 bases and V by 5 bases; bases with no gene match: 13. Germline CDR1 and CDR2: MNHEY and SMNVEV (reference sequence). The CDR3 has 18 residues. The authors' processing: Filtering differed, since immunoSEQ gave only junction sequences and no quality scores. The protocol was immunoSEQ multiplex PCR, while the TCRdb copy is restricted to in-frame clones and leaves out a portion. The D gene and trimming were derived from the DNA, and the V and J assignments and clone size from that table. Among under 1 million clones, roughly 92% were seen once, and the ten largest hold less than 25%.

The rearrangement links TRBV27 to TRBJ2-1; 7 positions agree with TRBD1. Sequencing was done on a sample of naive CD8+ T cells sorted from blood. The sequence came from a man aged 30 to 45 in good health. The CDR3 loop is CASSPLYQQGSSYNEQFF. The CDR3 DNA reads as TGTGCCAGCAGTCCCCTCTATCAACAGGGGAGCTCCTACAATGAGCAGTTCTTC.